Listed here are 29 T cell receptor beta chains from one sample, sequenced in a study of molecular identifiers for immune sequencing clone quantification. TCRdb called the PCR reads again in MiXCR, with one record for every CDR3 protein. This table holds 65,000 or so distinct CDR3 sequences, roughly 20% found once. Sequencing was carried out using naive CD8+ T cells from blood, with Jurkat cell RNA spiked in. The subset denotes: FACS-sorted CD8+CD4-CCR7+CD45RA+ naive T cells. These receptors were collected from a human donor in good health. Some libraries in this study had Jurkat cell RNA spiked in.

With respect to this clonotype: Just one base apart from a much larger clone, this may be a read error. The gene calls are TRBV6-2 or TRBV6-3 and TRBJ1-1; possible D gene TRBD1, 6 bases. Germline CDR1 is MNHEY and CDR2 is SVGEGT. The CDR3 runs to 17 residues. Here the CDR3 reads CAISYSTGDQLNTEAFF. As DNA, the CDR3 is TGTGCCATCAGTTACTCGACAGGAGATCAACTGAACACTGAAGCTTTCTTT.

The sample holds many counts of this clonotype. This chain links TRBV9 with TRBJ2-7, with 11 bases lining up with TRBD2. The CDR3 extends over 16 amino acids. V gave up 0 bases and J gave up 7 bases; unmatched junction bases: 9. CDR1 SGDLS and CDR2 YYNGEE come from the germline V gene. CDR3 DNA sequence: TGTGCCAGCAGCGTAGGACTAGCGGGGACCCACGGGGAGCAGTACTTC. It specifies CASSVGLAGTHGEQYF.

This clonotype occurred many times. The rearrangement joins TRBV6-6 to TRBJ2-7, with D possibly being TRBD2 (5 bases). Trimming took off 6 bases at V and 4 bases at J, with 13 bases between the two ends. In germline, CDR1 is MNHNY, CDR2 SVGAGI (reference sequence). This CDR3 contains 13 residues. CDR3 region: CASSPTSGYEQYF. The DNA of the CDR3 is TGTGCCAGCAGCCCGACCTCGGGGTACGAGCAGTACTTC.

As to this clonotype: The junction departs from the called germline gene at one end, perhaps through a read error. The J gene is TRBJ2-7, the V gene TRBV28; 9 positions match TRBD2. CDR1 and CDR2 (germline): MDHEN, SYDVKM. The CDR3 is 19 amino acids. In DNA, the CDR3 is TGTGCCAGCAGCCACGAGTTTAAATCGACTAGCGGAAAACTCTACGAGCGGTACTTC. This translates into CASSHEFKSTSGKLYERYF.

This clonotype was detected ten times or more. The genes are TRBV29-1 and TRBJ2-3; 7 bases map to TRBD2. Trimming cost V 1 base and J 7 bases; bases outside gene matches: 14. The CDR3 has 16 amino acids. The V gene's germline CDR1 is SQVTM and CDR2 ANQGSEA. DNA for the CDR3: TGCAGCGTTGAAGGAGGGGACTATCCGATATCCAATACGCAGTATTTT. Translated, it gives CSVEGGDYPISNTQYF.

J is TRBJ2-2 and V is TRBV13, with a tentative D call TRBD2 (6 bases). The V end was cut by 7 bases, the J end by 7 bases, with 22 bases between. There are 16 residues in the CDR3. Germline V CDR1 and CDR2: PRHDT, FYEKMQ (reference sequence). CDR3 in amino acids: CASTPGGRLISGELFF. Written as DNA, the CDR3 is TGTGCCAGCACCCCCGGAGGGAGACTCATTAGCGGGGAGCTGTTTTTT. Variable domain in full (rest from reference TRBV13 and TRBJ2-2): AAGVIQSPRHLIKEKRETATLKCYPIPRHDTVYWYQQGPGQDPQFLISFYEKMQSDKGSIPDRFSAQQFSDYHSELNMSSLELGDSALYFCASTPGGRLISGELFFGEGSRLTVL.

This clonotype was observed once. Compared with germline, one end of the junction differs, possibly owing to a read error. The chain employs TRBV20-1 and TRBJ1-6; D not resolved. CDR1 and CDR2 from the germline V gene are DFQATT and SNEGSKA (reference sequence). The CDR3 spans 14 residues. The CDR3: CSARFEHYDSPLHF. For the CDR3, the DNA is TGCAGTGCTAGATTCGAACACTATGATTCACCCCTCCACTTT.

In regard to this clonotype: A much bigger clone sits one base away, suggesting this may be a read error. The chain couples TRBV25-1 to TRBJ2-7; D is unclear. The CDR3 runs 13 residues. The V gene's germline CDR1 is MGHDK and CDR2 SYGVNS. Trimming left V 1 base short and J 5 bases short, with 9 bases between. In nucleotides, the CDR3 is TGTGCCAGCAGTGAATCCGGGTCTGACGAGCAGTACTTC. Protein sequence: CASSESGSDEQYF.

The chain uses TRBV7-3 and TRBJ2-7; D might be TRBD1 (6 bases). Trimming took off 4 bases at V and 6 bases at J, with 10 bases between the two ends. This CDR3 is 12 amino acids long. Germline loops: CDR1 SGHTA, CDR2 FQGTGA. DNA for the CDR3: TGTGCCAGCAGCTACAGGGCGATCGAGCAGTACTTC. Its translation: CASSYRAIEQYF.

This clonotype appeared a few times. The V and J genes are TRBV12-3 or TRBV12-4 and TRBJ1-5, with a weak D call TRBD1 (6 bases). Trimming took 6 bases from V and 1 from J, leaving 22 bases between them. The CDR3 covers 18 residues. CDR3 sequence (DNA): TGTGCCAGCAGCGAGATAACACTTACCGGACAGAGCAATCAGCCCCAGCATTTT. This translates into CASSEITLTGQSNQPQHF.

This clonotype was counted at least ten times. The chain uses TRBV12-3 or TRBV12-4 and TRBJ1-3; the D gene is possibly TRBD1 (6 bases). Trimming pared 7 bases from V and 0 bases from J, leaving 16 bases between. The CDR3 sequence is 16 residues long. CDR3: CASMGADRFSGNTIYF. The CDR3 coding sequence is TGTGCCAGCATGGGGGCCGACAGATTCTCTGGAAACACCATATATTTT.

The J gene is TRBJ2-1, the V gene TRBV11-2, with 7 bases lining up with TRBD1. The germline gives CDR1 SGHAT, CDR2 FQNNGV. The CDR3 sequence is 16 residues long. The CDR3 DNA sequence: TGTGCGACTATTGGGCCAGGGGGAACGGGTTACAATGAGCAGTTCTTC. It encodes CATIGPGGTGYNEQFF.

The chain couples TRBV9 to TRBJ2-1; D is undetermined. There are 11 residues in the CDR3. V was clipped by 1 base and J by 9 bases, with 5 bases between them. Germline assignment: CDR1 SGDLS and CDR2 YYNGEE. The CDR3: CASSVRSEQFF. In DNA, the CDR3 is TGTGCCAGCAGCGTAAGGTCTGAGCAGTTCTTC.

This clonotype came up a few times. V is TRBV10-2 and J is TRBJ2-7; D gene ambiguous. Germline values: CDR1 WSHSY, CDR2 SAAADI. V was clipped by 6 bases and J by 1 base, with 10 bases between them. The CDR3 length is 13 residues. This CDR3 reads CASRGWDSYEQYF. The CDR3, as DNA: TGCGCCAGCAGGGGGTGGGATTCCTACGAGCAGTACTTC.

V is TRBV10-3 and J is TRBJ2-1; TRBD2 matches 9 bases. Trimming at V came to 4 bases and at J to 8 bases, leaving 6 bases not matched to a gene. This CDR3 spans 14 amino acids. CDR1 and CDR2 (germline): ENHRY, SYGVKD. CDR3: CAISALAGAYEQFF. DNA for the CDR3: TGTGCCATCAGTGCACTAGCGGGTGCATATGAGCAGTTCTTC.

The J gene is TRBJ2-5, the V gene TRBV2; TRBD2 matches 8 bases. The germline V gene has CDR1 SNHLY and CDR2 FYNNEI. V was clipped by 3 bases and J by 0 bases; unmatched bases: 6. The CDR3 loop spans 16 amino acids. This CDR3 reads CASSEGLAGHQETQYF. For the CDR3, the DNA is TGTGCCAGCAGTGAGGGGTTAGCGGGGCACCAAGAGACCCAGTACTTC.

Ten or more counts support this clonotype. A junction end diverges from the germline sequence, so it may reflect a read error. The V gene is TRBV10-3, the J gene TRBJ1-5; the D is unclear. The germline gives CDR1 ENHRY, CDR2 SYGVKD. The CDR3 totals 16 residues. CDR3 residues: CAISGHDSISPRPRDF. CDR3 sequence (DNA): TGTGCCATCAGTGGACACGATTCAATCAGCCCCCGACCCCGCGATTTT.

This clonotype has ten or more counts. V gene TRBV29-1 combines with J gene TRBJ2-7, with TRBD2 matching 12 bases. The CDR3 runs 14 residues. V gave up 2 bases and J gave up 3 bases; unmatched junction bases: 2. In germline, CDR1 is SQVTM, CDR2 ANQGSEA. Here the CDR3 reads CSVEMGLAGYEQYF. The CDR3 DNA is TGCAGCGTTGAAATGGGACTAGCGGGCTACGAGCAGTACTTC.

J is TRBJ2-4 and V is TRBV5-7, with 9 bases lining up with TRBD1. TRBV5-7 carries the ORF label, with uncertain function. The CDR3 sequence is 16 residues long. The ends lost 4 bases at V and 6 bases at J; junction bases unmatched: 11. The CDR3 region has the DNA TGTGCCAGCAGCGAAGCCCCGGGACAGGGCCCAAACATTCAGTACTTC. Translation: CASSEAPGQGPNIQYF.

This clonotype was seen a handful of times. The chain links TRBV7-9 to TRBJ1-2; tentative D call: TRBD1 (5 bases). Trimming took 4 bases from V and 4 from J, leaving 7 bases between them. The germline CDR1 and CDR2 sequences are SEHNR and FQNEAQ (reference sequence). CDR3 size: 12 residues. In DNA form, the CDR3 reads TGTGCCAGCAGCTCGGGGACCTATGGCTACACCTTC. The encoded protein is CASSSGTYGYTF.

The chain combines TRBV7-9 with TRBJ1-2; TRBD1 matches at 8 bases. Germline V gene lookup returns CDR1 SEHNR and CDR2 FQNEAQ (reference sequence). V shed 7 bases, J shed 4 bases, and the junction held 8 bases outside the gene matches. The CDR3 covers 14 residues. CDR3 DNA: TGTGCCAGCACCCCAGGGGGCTTATTCTATGGCTACACCTTC. Its protein product is CASTPGGLFYGYTF.

This clonotype was recorded at least ten times. The rearrangement links TRBV5-6 to TRBJ2-4; D assignment may be TRBD1 or TRBD2 (5 bases each). Per germline, CDR1 SGHDT and CDR2 YYEEEE. The CDR3 consists of 13 residues. Trimming took 3 bases from V and 1 from J, leaving 5 bases between them. CDR3 amino acids: CASSWGAKNIQYF. The CDR3 DNA is TGTGCCAGCAGCTGGGGGGCCAAAAACATTCAGTACTTC.

This clonotype was counted at least ten times. This chain links TRBV10-1 with TRBJ2-5; D might be TRBD2 (5 bases). Germline V gives CDR1 WNHNN, CDR2 SYGVQD (reference sequence). The V and J ends lost 10 bases and 7 bases respectively, with 22 bases between them. The CDR3 length is 14 residues. The chain's CDR3 is CATPNRWTGGTQYF. CDR3 DNA sequence: TGCGCCACCCCGAACCGTTGGACTGGTGGGACCCAGTACTTC.

The sample holds many counts of this clonotype. This rearrangement joins TRBV14 to TRBJ2-7; D is perhaps TRBD2 (6 bases). Germline V gene sequence: CDR1 SGHDN, CDR2 FVKESK. V gave up 0 bases and J gave up 7 bases, with 19 bases separating them. CDR3 size: 16 residues. CDR3 amino acids: CASSQDMGGVIQEQYF. Here the CDR3 DNA reads TGTGCCAGCAGCCAAGATATGGGGGGAGTCATTCAAGAGCAGTACTTC.

This clonotype was seen repeatedly, ten times or more. The rearrangement links TRBV6-2 or TRBV6-3 to TRBJ2-1; 8 positions match TRBD2. Germline V gene sequence: CDR1 MNHEY, CDR2 SVGEGT. V shed 6 bases, J shed 8 bases, and the junction held 6 bases outside the gene matches. The CDR3 consists of 13 residues. CDR3 region: CASSSSGSYEQFF. The CDR3 nucleotides are TGTGCCAGCAGCTCCAGCGGGAGTTATGAGCAGTTCTTC.

Ten or more counts support this clonotype. The V gene is TRBV11-2, the J gene TRBJ1-3; D gene ambiguous. Between the trimmed V and J ends, which lost 0 bases and 1 base, there was a span of 7 bases. The length of the CDR3 is 15 residues. Germline CDR1 reads SGHAT; CDR2 reads FQNNGV. CDR3 bases: TGTGCCAGCAGCTTAGATCCGACTTCTGGAAACACCATATATTTT. This sequence encodes CASSLDPTSGNTIYF.

This clonotype was counted many times. V gene TRBV20-1 combines with J gene TRBJ1-1; D uncertain. The CDR3 has 19 residues. Germline V CDR1 and CDR2: DFQATT, SNEGSKA (reference sequence). Trimming took 2 bases from V and 3 from J, leaving 28 bases between them. CDR3 residues: CSARTGNDGRRFLDTEAFF. DNA of the CDR3: TGCAGTGCTAGAACGGGGAACGACGGGAGAAGATTTTTGGACACTGAAGCTTTCTTT.

V usage is TRBV20-1 and J usage is TRBJ2-1; 12 nucleotides line up with TRBD2. V trimming: 2 bases; J trimming: 10 bases; junction bases outside the gene matches: 12. This CDR3 spans 16 amino acids. Per germline, CDR1 DFQATT and CDR2 SNEGSKA (reference sequence). The CDR3 sequence is CSARSRGGLAGGEQFF. The DNA of the CDR3 is TGCAGTGCTAGATCGAGGGGAGGGCTAGCGGGAGGGGAGCAGTTCTTC.

This clonotype was observed many times. The chain joins TRBV6-5 to TRBJ1-6, with D possibly TRBD1 on 6 matching bases. Trimming pared 2 bases from V and 8 bases from J, leaving 19 bases between. Germline CDR1 is MNHEY and CDR2 is SVGAGI. The CDR3 is made up of 17 amino acids. CDR3 nucleotide sequence: TGTGCCAGCAGTTACACCGCCTTAAGGGGGGAGTATTCACCCCTCCACTTT. Translating it yields CASSYTALRGEYSPLHF.